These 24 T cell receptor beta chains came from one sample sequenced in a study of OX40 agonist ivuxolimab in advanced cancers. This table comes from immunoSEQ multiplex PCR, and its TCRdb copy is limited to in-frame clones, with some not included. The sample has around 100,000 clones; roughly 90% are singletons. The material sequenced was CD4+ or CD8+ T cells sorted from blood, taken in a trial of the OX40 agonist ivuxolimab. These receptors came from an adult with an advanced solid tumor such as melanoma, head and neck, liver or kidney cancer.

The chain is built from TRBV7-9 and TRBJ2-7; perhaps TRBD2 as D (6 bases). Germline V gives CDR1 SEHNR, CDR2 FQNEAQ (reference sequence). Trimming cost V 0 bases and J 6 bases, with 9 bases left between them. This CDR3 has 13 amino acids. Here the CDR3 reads CASSLAGGGEQYF. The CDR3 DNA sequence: TGTGCCAGCAGCTTAGCGGGAGGCGGCGAGCAGTACTTC. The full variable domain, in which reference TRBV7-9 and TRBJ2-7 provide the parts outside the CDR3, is DTGVSQNPRHKITKRGQNVTFRCDPISEHNRLYWYRQTLGQGPEFLTYFQNEAQLEKSRLLSDRFSAERPKGSFSTLEIQRTEQGDSAMYLCASSLAGGGEQYFGPGTRLTVT.

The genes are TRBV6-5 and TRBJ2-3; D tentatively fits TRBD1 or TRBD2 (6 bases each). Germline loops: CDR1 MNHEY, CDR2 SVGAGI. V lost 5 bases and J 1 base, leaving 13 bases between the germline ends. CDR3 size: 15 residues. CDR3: CASSPRGARTDTQYF. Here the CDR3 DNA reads TGTGCCAGCAGTCCTAGGGGGGCCCGCACAGATACGCAGTATTTT.

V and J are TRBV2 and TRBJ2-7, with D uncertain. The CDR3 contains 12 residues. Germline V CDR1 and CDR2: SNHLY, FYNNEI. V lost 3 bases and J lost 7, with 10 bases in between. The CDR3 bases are TGTGCCAGCAGTGAGCTTCCCCGGGAGCAGTACTTC. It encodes CASSELPREQYF.

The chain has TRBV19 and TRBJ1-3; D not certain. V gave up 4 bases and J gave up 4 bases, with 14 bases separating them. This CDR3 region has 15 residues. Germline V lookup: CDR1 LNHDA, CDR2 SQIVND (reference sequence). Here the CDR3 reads CASSRALTAGNTIYF. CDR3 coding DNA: TGTGCCAGTAGTAGGGCCTTGACGGCAGGAAACACCATATATTTT.

The CDR3 region is CASSLAFNGGEAFF. The CDR3 region has the DNA TGTGCCAGCAGCTTAGCCTTCAACGGGGGTGAAGCTTTCTTT. The V and J genes are TRBV7-6 and TRBJ1-1, with a possible D match to TRBD1 (5 bases). The length of the CDR3 is 14 residues. V was pared by 0 bases and J by 7 bases, with 12 bases between. Looked up from germline, CDR1 is SGHVS and CDR2 is FNYEAQ.

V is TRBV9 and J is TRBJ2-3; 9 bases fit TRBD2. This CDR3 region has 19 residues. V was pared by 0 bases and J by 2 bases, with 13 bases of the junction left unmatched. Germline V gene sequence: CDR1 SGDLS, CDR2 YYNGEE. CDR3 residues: CASSVGTSDWVSHTDTQYF. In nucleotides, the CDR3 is TGTGCCAGCAGCGTAGGGACTAGCGATTGGGTCTCACACACAGATACGCAGTATTTT.

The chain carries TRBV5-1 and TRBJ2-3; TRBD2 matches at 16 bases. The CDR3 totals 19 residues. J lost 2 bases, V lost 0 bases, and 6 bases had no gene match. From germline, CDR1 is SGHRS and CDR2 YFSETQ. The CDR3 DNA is TGCGCCAGCAGCTTGGTGGGACTAGCGGGAGGGCCGGTCACAGATACGCAGTATTTT. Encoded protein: CASSLVGLAGGPVTDTQYF.

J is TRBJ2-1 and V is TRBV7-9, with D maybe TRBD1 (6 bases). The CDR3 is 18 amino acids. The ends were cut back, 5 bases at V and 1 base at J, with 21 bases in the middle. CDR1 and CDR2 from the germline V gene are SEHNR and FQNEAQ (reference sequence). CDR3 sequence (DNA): TGTGCCAGCAGCCCCCACCCGGCAGGGGTCGGGTCCTACAATGAGCAGTTCTTC. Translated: CASSPHPAGVGSYNEQFF.

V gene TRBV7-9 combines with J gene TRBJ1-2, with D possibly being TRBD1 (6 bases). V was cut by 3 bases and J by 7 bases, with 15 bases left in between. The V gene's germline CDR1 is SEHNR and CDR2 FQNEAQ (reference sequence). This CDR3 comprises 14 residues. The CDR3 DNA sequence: TGTGCCAGCAGCTTGAGGGCAGGGGCTACTGGCTACACCTTC. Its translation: CASSLRAGATGYTF.

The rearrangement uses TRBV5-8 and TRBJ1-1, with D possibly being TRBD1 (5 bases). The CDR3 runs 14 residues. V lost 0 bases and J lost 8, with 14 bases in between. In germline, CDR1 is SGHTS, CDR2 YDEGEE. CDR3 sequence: CASSLGGRVREAFF. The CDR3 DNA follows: TGTGCCAGCAGCTTGGGGGGCAGAGTCCGCGAAGCTTTCTTT.

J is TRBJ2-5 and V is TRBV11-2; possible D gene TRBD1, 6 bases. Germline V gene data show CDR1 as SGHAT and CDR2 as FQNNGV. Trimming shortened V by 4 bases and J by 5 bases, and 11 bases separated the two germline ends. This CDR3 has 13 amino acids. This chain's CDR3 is CASSSGATETQYF. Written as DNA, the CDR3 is TGTGCCAGCAGCTCAGGGGCTACCGAGACCCAGTACTTC.

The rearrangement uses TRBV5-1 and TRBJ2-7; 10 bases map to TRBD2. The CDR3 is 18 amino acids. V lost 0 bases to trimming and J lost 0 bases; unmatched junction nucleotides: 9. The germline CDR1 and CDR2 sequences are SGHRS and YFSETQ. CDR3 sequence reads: CASSLEASGGPHSYEQYF. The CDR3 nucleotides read TGCGCCAGCAGCTTGGAGGCTAGCGGGGGCCCTCACTCCTACGAGCAGTACTTC.

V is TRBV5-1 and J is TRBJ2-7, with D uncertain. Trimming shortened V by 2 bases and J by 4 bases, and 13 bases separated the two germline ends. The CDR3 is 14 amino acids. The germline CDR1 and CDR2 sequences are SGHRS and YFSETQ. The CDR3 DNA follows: TGCGCCAGCAGCTTAGGGTATAGGGTTTACGAGCAGTACTTC. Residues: CASSLGYRVYEQYF.

As DNA, the CDR3 is TGTGCCAGTAGTATAGATCGCAGGACCGATGAGCAGTTCTTC. Translating it yields CASSIDRRTDEQFF. The V gene is TRBV19, the J gene TRBJ2-1; D gene unclear. This CDR3 has 14 residues. The V end was cut by 0 bases, the J end by 8 bases, with 11 bases between. Germline assignment: CDR1 LNHDA and CDR2 SQIVND (reference sequence).

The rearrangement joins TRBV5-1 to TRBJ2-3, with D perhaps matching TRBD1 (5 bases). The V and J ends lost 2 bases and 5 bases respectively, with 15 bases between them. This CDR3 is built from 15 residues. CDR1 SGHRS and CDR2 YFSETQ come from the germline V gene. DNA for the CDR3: TGCGCCAGCAGCTTCCAGGGAAAAAGGGTAGATACGCAGTATTTT. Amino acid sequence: CASSFQGKRVDTQYF.

The chain's CDR3 is CASRAGTGYNEQFF. CDR3 DNA: TGCGCCAGCAGGGCCGGGACAGGGTACAATGAGCAGTTCTTC. This chain joins TRBV5-1 and TRBJ2-1; 9 bases are shared with TRBD1. Germline CDR1 and CDR2: SGHRS and YFSETQ. The junction had 4 bases not matched to a gene; V was cut back by 5 bases and J by 4 bases. This CDR3 is built from 14 residues.

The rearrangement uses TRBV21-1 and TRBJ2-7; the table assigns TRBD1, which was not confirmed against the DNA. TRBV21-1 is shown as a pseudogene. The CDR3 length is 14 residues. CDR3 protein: CASRKATGSYEQYF. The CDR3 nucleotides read TGTGCCAGCAGAAAAGCAACAGGGTCGTACGAGCAGTACTTC.

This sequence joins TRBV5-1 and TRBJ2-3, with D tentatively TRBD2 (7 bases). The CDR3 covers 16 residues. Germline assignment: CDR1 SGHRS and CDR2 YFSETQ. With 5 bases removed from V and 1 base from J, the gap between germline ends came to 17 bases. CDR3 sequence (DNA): TGCGCCAGCAGTGCCCTAGGGGGGGGTCGCACAGATACGCAGTATTTT. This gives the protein CASSALGGGRTDTQYF.

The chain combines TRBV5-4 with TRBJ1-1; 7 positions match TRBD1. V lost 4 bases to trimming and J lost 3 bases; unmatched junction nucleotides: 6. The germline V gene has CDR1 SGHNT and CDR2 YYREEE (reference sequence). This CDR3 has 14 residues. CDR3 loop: CASSLGQLDTEAFF. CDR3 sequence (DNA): TGTGCCAGCAGCCTGGGACAGTTGGACACTGAAGCTTTCTTT.

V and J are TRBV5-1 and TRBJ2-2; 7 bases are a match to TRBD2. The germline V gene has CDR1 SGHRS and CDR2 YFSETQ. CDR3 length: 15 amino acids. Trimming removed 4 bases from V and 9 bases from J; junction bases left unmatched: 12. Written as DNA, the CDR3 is TGCGCCAGCAGCGAAATTGAGCGGGGCCACCGGGAGCTGTTTTTT. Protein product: CASSEIERGHRELFF.

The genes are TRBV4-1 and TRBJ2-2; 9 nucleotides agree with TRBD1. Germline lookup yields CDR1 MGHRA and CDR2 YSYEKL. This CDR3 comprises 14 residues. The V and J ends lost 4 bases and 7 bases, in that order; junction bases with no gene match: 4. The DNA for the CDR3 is TGCGCCAGCAGCCCACAGGGGGCGCACGGGGAGCTGTTTTTT. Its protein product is CASSPQGAHGELFF.

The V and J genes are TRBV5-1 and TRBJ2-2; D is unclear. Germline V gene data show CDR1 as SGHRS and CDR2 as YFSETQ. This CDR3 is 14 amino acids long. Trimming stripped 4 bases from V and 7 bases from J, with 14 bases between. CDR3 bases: TGCGCCAGCAGCCAGTACCTCCAGGTCGGGGAGCTGTTTTTT. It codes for CASSQYLQVGELFF.

The CDR3 DNA reads as TGTGCCAGCAGCTCAACAGGGGGCTATTCACCCCTCCACTTT. The encoded protein is CASSSTGGYSPLHF. The J gene is TRBJ1-6, the V gene TRBV7-3, with 9 bases matching TRBD1. The CDR3 is made up of 14 amino acids. With V trimmed by 4 bases and J by 8 bases, 3 bases remained unmatched. CDR1 and CDR2 from the germline V gene are SGHTA and FQGTGA.

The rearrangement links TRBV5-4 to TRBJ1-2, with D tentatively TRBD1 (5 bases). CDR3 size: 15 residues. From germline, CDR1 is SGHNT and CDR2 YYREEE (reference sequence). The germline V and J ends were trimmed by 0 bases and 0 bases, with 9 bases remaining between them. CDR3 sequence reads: CASSLAGRANYGYTF. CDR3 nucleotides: TGTGCCAGCAGCTTGGCTGGCAGGGCTAACTATGGCTACACCTTC.